Listed below are T cell receptor beta chains from one sample, sequenced in a study of T cells after yellow fever vaccination. TCRdb re-analysed the 5' RACE reads in MiXCR, keeping a single row per CDR3 protein. The repertoire consists of about 69,000 distinct CDR3 sequences, with roughly 6% occurring once and the leading ten covering less than 2.5%. The specimen was CD4+ T cells sorted from PBMCs, collected roughly 14 days after the first yellow fever vaccination. These receptors were collected from a man between 18 and 29 years old who received the YFV17D yellow fever vaccine. CDR3s leave out the opening cysteine and the closing phenylalanine or tryptophan. D genes are given only for firm matches. The size field is filled for only some rows; it gives once, few, many or a size class.

ASSSQVGQETQY	many	-	TRBV7-9	TRBJ2-5
SAKKQGFENIQY	many	-	TRBV20-1	TRBJ2-4
AITSGGSYNEQF	many	TRBD1	TRBV10-3	TRBJ2-1
ASSLAIGTSDTGELF	many	-	TRBV5-1	TRBJ2-2
ASSWDRGDEQF	many	TRBD1	TRBV5-1	TRBJ2-1
ASSDNSGGVTDTQY	many	TRBD2	TRBV5-1	TRBJ2-3
SAISDRGDYGYT	many	TRBD1	TRBV20-1	TRBJ1-2
SVPNPSYNEQF	many	-	TRBV20-1	TRBJ2-1
ASSVSGNYGYT	-	-	TRBV6-5	TRBJ1-2
ASSSLAGAPPQY	many	TRBD2	TRBV5-6	TRBJ2-5
ASSSTPESPLH	many	-	TRBV27	TRBJ1-6
ASGYALLCTSGRETQY	-	TRBD2	TRBV7-2	TRBJ2-5
SAREGAGVLYGYT	many	-	TRBV20-1	TRBJ1-2
ATSRAGQPQH	many	-	TRBV15	TRBJ1-5
ASSLRDRGRQTQY	many	TRBD1	TRBV5-1	TRBJ2-5
ANPATVNTEAF	many	-	TRBV2	TRBJ1-1
ASSPGWDPSGNTIY	many	-	TRBV5-1	TRBJ1-3
ASSRGLGAGSTDTQY	-	-	TRBV7-9	TRBJ2-3
ASSWRGTRQETQY	medium-sized	-	TRBV5-1	TRBJ2-5
ASSIAGTSGTDTQY	many	TRBD2	TRBV19	TRBJ2-3
AITGNAGTGGDGANVLT	-	TRBD1	TRBV12-3/TRBV12-4	TRBJ2-6
ASSTLAGGQDTQY	many	TRBD2	TRBV5-5	TRBJ2-3
SVEEGSRGRSEQY	many	-	TRBV29-1	TRBJ2-7
ASSPGRVGGNEQF	many	-	TRBV4-3	TRBJ2-1
SAREGRGVSWDEQF	many	-	TRBV20-1	TRBJ2-1
SAAPPLAGDYNEQF	many	TRBD2	TRBV20-1	TRBJ2-1
ASSLNFDYEQY	many	-	TRBV5-1	TRBJ2-7
ASSLQGAGNTEAF	many	TRBD1	TRBV12-3/TRBV12-4	TRBJ1-1
ASSLESGGYT	many	-	TRBV5-6	TRBJ1-2
ASSPTGEQF	many	-	TRBV18	TRBJ2-1
ASSLGTQSSNYGYT	many	-	TRBV7-2	TRBJ1-2
ASSESSYNSPLH	many	-	TRBV28	TRBJ1-6
SVITRPLTDTQY	many	-	TRBV29-1	TRBJ2-3
ASRGDSTNTGELF	many	TRBD1	TRBV5-1	TRBJ2-2
ASSEGAGGFTDTQY	many	TRBD2	TRBV10-1	TRBJ2-3
SVAGQESTEAF	many	TRBD1	TRBV29-1	TRBJ1-1
AISESGGPGNTIY	many	-	TRBV10-3	TRBJ1-3
ASSYGQGTFYEQY	many	TRBD1	TRBV6-5	TRBJ2-7
ASSRGSLNTEAF	-	-	TRBV11-1	TRBJ1-1
ASSIAGSSYNEQF	many	TRBD2	TRBV7-3	TRBJ2-1
ASSTTGSGTEAF	many	-	TRBV5-1	TRBJ1-1